A single sample gave rise to the 31 T cell receptor beta chains below, sequenced in a study of graft-versus-host responses after intestinal transplantation. The antigens for these receptors are not known. Repertoires were generated with immunoSEQ multiplex PCR, while TCRdb's copy carries only in-frame clones and drops some. The data contain tens of thousands of clones, over 75% of them singletons. This specimen was unstimulated CD4+ T cells sorted from spleen or lymph node cells, taken before transplant. The receptors originated from a human donor who was the organ donor for an intestinal transplant.

The chain recombines TRBV28 with TRBJ2-6; no clear D gene. The CDR3 is made up of 15 amino acids. Germline V gives CDR1 MDHEN, CDR2 SYDVKM. The V end was cut by 2 bases, the J end by 4 bases, with 9 bases between. CDR3 amino acids: CASSLRGGGANVLTF. The DNA of the CDR3 is TGTGCCAGCAGTTTAAGAGGTGGCGGGGCCAACGTCCTGACTTTC.

This chain links TRBV5-4 with TRBJ1-1, with 9 bases matching TRBD1. Germline loops: CDR1 SGHNT, CDR2 YYREEE (reference sequence). Germline trimming cut 4 bases from V and 9 bases from J; bases unmatched to any gene: 7. This CDR3 is 13 amino acids long. The CDR3 here is CASSLGQGRQAFF. CDR3 DNA sequence: TGTGCCAGCAGCCTAGGACAGGGGAGGCAAGCTTTCTTT.

The chain employs TRBV30 and TRBJ1-3; no reliable D call. From germline, CDR1 is GTSNPN and CDR2 SVGIG (reference sequence). The germline V and J ends were trimmed by 0 bases and 5 bases, with 17 bases remaining between them. The CDR3 consists of 16 residues. The CDR3: CAWSVLPVGVRNTIYF. In nucleotides, the CDR3 is TGTGCCTGGAGTGTACTCCCAGTGGGAGTGAGAAACACCATATATTTT. The full variable domain, completed using reference TRBV30 and TRBJ1-3, is SQTIHQWPATLVQPVGSPLSLECTVEGTSNPNLYWYRQAAGRGLQLLFYSVGIGQISSEVPQNLSASRPQDRQFILSSKKLLLSDSGFYLCAWSVLPVGVRNTIYFGEGSWLTVV.

The table lists this clone with a few counts. This chain connects TRBV29-1 to TRBJ1-1; D is undetermined. The CDR3 has 11 residues. The germline V and J ends were trimmed by 4 bases and 10 bases, with 13 bases remaining between them. Germline V CDR1 and CDR2: SQVTM, ANQGSEA. The CDR3 region has the DNA TGCAGCGTTGTTCCGGGTTCGATAGCTTTCTTT. As protein: CSVVPGSIAFF.

The chain recombines TRBV28 with TRBJ1-6; D is unresolved. Trimming removed 7 bases from V and 7 bases from J, with 14 bases in between. Germline CDR1 MDHEN, CDR2 SYDVKM. The CDR3 extends over 14 amino acids. CDR3 protein: CASTRVPWNSPLHF. The CDR3, as DNA: TGTGCCAGCACCCGGGTCCCTTGGAATTCACCCCTCCACTTT.

The chain is built from TRBV6-1 and TRBJ2-5, with 7 bases identical to TRBD1. CDR1 is MNHNS and CDR2 is SASEGT in the germline V gene. Unmatched junction bases numbered 9, after V lost 4 bases and J lost 4 bases. This CDR3 comprises 15 residues. The CDR3 spells CASSVEGGELETQYF. The CDR3 DNA reads TGTGCCAGCAGTGTTGAAGGGGGCGAGTTAGAGACCCAGTACTTC.

There are a few counts of this clone. CDR3 nucleotides: TGCGCCAGCAGCCAATTATCGGGGGTACCTGGGGCCAACGTCCTGACTTTC. This translates into CASSQLSGVPGANVLTF. The rearrangement uses TRBV4-1 and TRBJ2-6, with D perhaps matching TRBD2 (6 bases). CDR3 length: 17 residues. V lost 2 bases to trimming and J lost 2 bases, with 13 bases between them. From germline, CDR1 is MGHRA and CDR2 YSYEKL.

The chain joins TRBV5-8 to TRBJ1-6, with D possibly being TRBD1 (5 bases). Germline V gene sequence: CDR1 SGHTS, CDR2 YDEGEE. The CDR3 sequence is 17 residues long. V was shortened by 0 bases and J by 3 bases, with 13 bases between the two germline ends. In DNA, the CDR3 is TGTGCCAGCAGCTTGGGCTCCCAGGGCCTCTATAATTCACCCCTCCACTTT. Protein sequence: CASSLGSQGLYNSPLHF.

The rearrangement joins TRBV5-1 to TRBJ1-5, with TRBD1 identical over 7 bases. This CDR3 comprises 14 residues. V gave up 2 bases and J gave up 5 bases; unmatched junction bases: 4. The V gene's germline CDR1 is SGHRS and CDR2 YFSETQ. The CDR3 region is CASSFGQGDQPQHF. In DNA, the CDR3 is TGCGCCAGCAGCTTTGGGCAGGGGGATCAGCCCCAGCATTTT.

The chain links TRBV14 to TRBJ2-7; 7 nucleotides line up with TRBD1. Per the germline V gene, CDR1 is SGHDN and CDR2 is FVKESK. CDR3 size: 13 residues. Losses at the gene ends were 8 bases for V and 2 bases for J; bases not matched to a gene: 6. This CDR3 reads CASLGQATYEQYV. In nucleotides, the CDR3 is TGTGCCAGCCTTGGACAGGCAACCTACGAGCAGTACGTC.

The chain combines TRBV11-2 with TRBJ2-5; 8 bases fit TRBD2. This CDR3 comprises 17 residues. Germline CDR1 reads SGHAT; CDR2 reads FQNNGV. Trimming removed 4 bases from V and 3 bases from J; junction bases left unmatched: 13. Here the CDR3 reads CASSYQPGLANKETQYF. The CDR3 nucleotides are TGTGCCAGCAGCTACCAACCCGGACTAGCAAATAAAGAGACCCAGTACTTC.

This clone showed up just once. The chain employs TRBV5-1 and TRBJ1-2; 12 bases are shared with TRBD1. Per germline, CDR1 SGHRS and CDR2 YFSETQ. V lost 4 bases to trimming and J lost 8 bases; unmatched junction nucleotides: 12. CDR3 length: 16 residues. For the CDR3, the DNA is TGCGCCAGCAGCCCACGGGCCGGGACAGGGGGCCGAGGCTACACCTTC. Protein: CASSPRAGTGGRGYTF.

This sequence joins TRBV10-3 and TRBJ2-2, with D unclear. The germline V gene has CDR1 ENHRY and CDR2 SYGVKD. This CDR3 is 12 amino acids long. V lost 8 bases and J lost 5, with 9 bases in between. The CDR3 sequence: CAIRVQTGELFF. The CDR3 coding sequence is TGTGCCATCCGTGTTCAGACCGGGGAGCTGTTTTTT.

CDR3 residues: CASSLTTKDTSSGYTF. DNA for the CDR3: TGTGCCAGCAGCCTTACAACGAAGGACACTTCGTCGGGCTACACCTTC. The gene calls are TRBV13 and TRBJ1-2; D is possibly TRBD1 (5 bases). Germline CDR1 is PRHDT and CDR2 is FYEKMQ (reference sequence). Trimming removed 5 bases from V and 8 bases from J, with 24 bases in between. The CDR3 is made up of 16 amino acids.

The chain uses TRBV6-1 and TRBJ1-2; 7 bases fit TRBD1. V was pared by 5 bases and J by 8 bases, with 5 bases of the junction left unmatched. The CDR3 loop spans 12 amino acids. Per germline, CDR1 MNHNS and CDR2 SASEGT. This CDR3 is CASSKTGTGYTF. DNA for the CDR3: TGTGCCAGCAGTAAGACAGGGACAGGCTACACCTTC.

This chain links TRBV29-1 with TRBJ2-3, with TRBD1 identical over 9 bases. V was pared by 4 bases and J by 2 bases, with 4 bases of the junction left unmatched. Germline assignment: CDR1 SQVTM and CDR2 ANQGSEA. CDR3 length: 14 amino acids. The CDR3 region has the DNA TGCAGCGTTGGCCGGGACAGGGTCACAGATACGCAGTATTTT. As protein: CSVGRDRVTDTQYF.

The V call is TRBV5-3, the J call TRBJ1-6; possible D gene TRBD1, 6 bases. TRBV5-3 is annotated as an ORF whose role is uncertain. This CDR3 contains 16 residues. The ends were cut back, 4 bases at V and 4 bases at J, with 15 bases in the middle. The CDR3 is CARSVGGVGYNSPLHF. DNA for the CDR3: TGTGCCAGAAGCGTAGGGGGAGTAGGATATAATTCACCCCTCCACTTT.

This chain joins TRBV13 and TRBJ1-1; D possibly corresponds to TRBD1 (5 bases). The CDR3 loop spans 11 amino acids. Germline loops: CDR1 PRHDT, CDR2 FYEKMQ (reference sequence). V was trimmed by 8 bases and J by 1 base, leaving 5 bases between them. The CDR3 DNA is TGTGCCAGCGGACAGAACACTGAAGCTTTCTTT. Translated, it gives CASGQNTEAFF.

The chain carries TRBV5-5 and TRBJ2-3; 9 bases map to TRBD2. CDR3 length: 16 amino acids. Germline CDR1 and CDR2: SGHKS and YYEKEE (reference sequence). The V and J ends lost 4 bases and 6 bases, in that order; junction bases with no gene match: 12. CDR3 in amino acids: CASSKQGGGARDTQYF. DNA for the CDR3: TGTGCCAGCAGCAAGCAGGGCGGGGGGGCCAGGGATACGCAGTATTTT. Full variable domain (remainder filled in from reference TRBV5-5 and TRBJ2-3): DAGVTQSPTHLIKTRGQQVTLRCSPISGHKSVSWYQQVLGQGPQFIFQYYEKEERGRGNFPDRFSARQFPNYSSELNVNALLLGDSALYLCASSKQGGGARDTQYFGPGTRLTVL.

The rearrangement joins TRBV15 to TRBJ1-1; TRBD1 might be the D (5 bases). Germline CDR1 reads LNHNV; CDR2 reads YYDKDF (reference sequence). The V end was cut by 3 bases, the J end by 1 base, with 18 bases between. The CDR3 covers 17 residues. The CDR3 protein is CATSRLLQVGANTEAFF. CDR3 sequence (DNA): TGTGCCACCAGCAGGTTATTACAGGTAGGGGCGAACACTGAAGCTTTCTTT.

The rearrangement uses TRBV28 and TRBJ1-1; 7 positions agree with TRBD1. With V trimmed by 6 bases and J by 2 bases, 6 bases remained unmatched. Germline CDR1 is MDHEN and CDR2 is SYDVKM. CDR3 length equals 14 residues. CDR3 region: CASSPGGLNTEAFF. The CDR3 DNA sequence: TGTGCCAGCAGCCCAGGGGGTTTAAACACTGAAGCTTTCTTT.

The rearrangement joins TRBV6-6 to TRBJ1-4; TRBD1 matches 10 bases. Losses at the gene ends were 8 bases for V and 10 bases for J; bases not matched to a gene: 10. Looked up from germline, CDR1 is MNHNY and CDR2 is SVGAGI (reference sequence). This CDR3 is built from 14 residues. The CDR3 sequence is CASETGGLGGKLFF. CDR3 coding DNA: TGTGCCAGCGAGACAGGGGGCCTAGGTGGAAAACTGTTTTTT.

This clone was recorded only once. V is TRBV6-1 and J is TRBJ2-7; 7 bases agree with TRBD2. CDR1 and CDR2 (germline): MNHNS, SASEGT. With V trimmed by 4 bases and J by 2 bases, 5 bases remained unmatched. The length of the CDR3 is 14 residues. CDR3 protein: CASSAGGGTYEQYV. In DNA, the CDR3 is TGTGCCAGCAGTGCGGGGGGAGGGACCTACGAGCAGTACGTC.

This clone has a single count. The chain joins TRBV2 to TRBJ2-3; 10 bases are a match to TRBD2. The CDR3 has 15 amino acids. V was pared by 2 bases and J by 8 bases, with 7 bases of the junction left unmatched. Germline-derived CDR1 and CDR2 are SNHLY and FYNNEI. The CDR3 here is CASSETLAGDGTQYF. CDR3 nucleotides: TGTGCCAGCAGTGAAACGCTAGCGGGGGATGGTACGCAGTATTTT.

V gene TRBV28 combines with J gene TRBJ1-3; D is unclear. The V end was cut by 5 bases, the J end by 0 bases, with 11 bases between. Germline assignment: CDR1 MDHEN and CDR2 SYDVKM. The CDR3 length is 15 residues. The chain's CDR3 is CASSIAPHSGNTIYF. CDR3 DNA: TGTGCCAGCAGTATAGCCCCACACTCTGGAAACACCATATATTTT.

The rearrangement uses TRBV19 and TRBJ2-6; D is undetermined. Germline V gene sequence: CDR1 LNHDA, CDR2 SQIVND (reference sequence). The CDR3 is 15 residues long. V lost 3 bases and J 0 bases, leaving 6 bases between the germline ends. The CDR3 sequence is CASSMSGSGANVLTF. For the CDR3, the DNA is TGTGCCAGTAGTATGTCAGGCTCTGGGGCCAACGTCCTGACTTTC.

This clone showed up just a few times. The chain carries TRBV6-1 and TRBJ1-4; 8 nucleotides align to TRBD1. This CDR3 is built from 14 residues. Per germline, CDR1 MNHNS and CDR2 SASEGT. V lost 3 bases, J lost 7 bases, and 4 bases stayed unmatched. CDR3 nucleotides: TGTGCCAGCAGTGATGGACAGGGTTTTGAAAAACTGTTTTTT. It translates to CASSDGQGFEKLFF.

This clone was recorded only once. J is TRBJ1-4 and V is TRBV7-9; D remains ambiguous. Germline V gene lookup returns CDR1 SEHNR and CDR2 FQNEAQ (reference sequence). This CDR3 has 14 residues. The V end was cut by 0 bases, the J end by 6 bases, with 8 bases between. The CDR3 coding sequence is TGTGCCAGCAGCTTAGCGATGGCCTATGAAAAACTGTTTTTT. Its protein is CASSLAMAYEKLFF.

DNA for the CDR3: TGCGCCAGCAGCCAAGGCCGGGGGGTGGGATCGGGTGGCTACACCTTC. Protein: CASSQGRGVGSGGYTF. The chain couples TRBV4-3 to TRBJ1-2; perhaps TRBD1 as D (5 bases). Trimming cost V 1 base and J 7 bases, with 19 bases left between them. Germline V gives CDR1 LGHNA, CDR2 YSLEER. This CDR3 has 16 residues.

The rearrangement joins TRBV29-1 to TRBJ1-1; the D gene is possibly TRBD1 (6 bases). Germline CDR1 reads SQVTM; CDR2 reads ANQGSEA. This CDR3 has 14 residues. The V gene lost 7 bases and the J gene lost 2 bases, with 17 bases spanning the gap. CDR3 nucleotide sequence: TGCAGCGGCTCCATACAGGGTTACAACACTGAAGCTTTCTTT. Translating gives CSGSIQGYNTEAFF.

This chain links TRBV6-1 with TRBJ2-6, with D possibly matching TRBD2 (5 bases). V dropped 4 bases and J dropped 0 bases, with 10 bases sitting between them. CDR3 length: 16 residues. Germline CDR1 is MNHNS and CDR2 is SASEGT. Here the CDR3 reads CASSGRDSSGANVLTF. The CDR3 nucleotides read TGTGCCAGCAGTGGACGGGATTCCTCTGGGGCCAACGTCCTGACTTTC.